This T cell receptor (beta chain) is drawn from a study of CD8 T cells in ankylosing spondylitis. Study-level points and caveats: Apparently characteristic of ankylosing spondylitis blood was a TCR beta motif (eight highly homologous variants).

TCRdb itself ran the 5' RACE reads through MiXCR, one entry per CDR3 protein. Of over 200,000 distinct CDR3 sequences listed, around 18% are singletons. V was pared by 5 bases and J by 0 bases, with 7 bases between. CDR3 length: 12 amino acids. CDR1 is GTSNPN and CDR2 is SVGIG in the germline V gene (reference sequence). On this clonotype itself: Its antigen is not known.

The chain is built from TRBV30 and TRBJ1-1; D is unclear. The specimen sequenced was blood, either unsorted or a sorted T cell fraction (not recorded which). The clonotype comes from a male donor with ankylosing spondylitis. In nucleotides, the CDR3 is TGTGCCTGGGGACGGTTGAACACTGAAGCTTTCTTT. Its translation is CAWGRLNTEAFF. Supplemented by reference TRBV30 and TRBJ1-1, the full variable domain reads SQTIHQWPATLVQPVGSPLSLECTVEGTSNPNLYWYRQAAGRGLQLLFYSVGIGQISSEVPQNLSASRPQDRQFILSSKKLLLSDSGFYLCAWGRLNTEAFFGQGTRLTVV.